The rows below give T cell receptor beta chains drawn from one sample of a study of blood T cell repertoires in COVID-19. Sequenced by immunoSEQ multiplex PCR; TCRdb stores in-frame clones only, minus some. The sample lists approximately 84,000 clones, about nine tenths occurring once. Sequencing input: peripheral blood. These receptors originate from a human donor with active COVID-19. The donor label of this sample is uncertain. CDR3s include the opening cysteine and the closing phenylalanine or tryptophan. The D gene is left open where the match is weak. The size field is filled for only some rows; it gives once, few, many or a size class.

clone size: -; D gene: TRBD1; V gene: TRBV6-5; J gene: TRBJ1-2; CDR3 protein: CASRLGQGANYGYTF; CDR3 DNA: TGTGCCAGCAGGCTTGGACAGGGGGCTAACTATGGCTACACCTTC
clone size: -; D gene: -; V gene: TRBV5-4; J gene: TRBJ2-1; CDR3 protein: CASSLVGARYNEQFF; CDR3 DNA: TGTGCCAGCAGCTTGGTGGGGGCCCGCTACAATGAGCAGTTCTTC
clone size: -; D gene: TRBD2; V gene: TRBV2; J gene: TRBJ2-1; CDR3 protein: CASRVAGVSYNEQFF; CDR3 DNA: TGTGCCAGCAGGGTAGCGGGGGTTTCCTACAATGAGCAGTTCTTC
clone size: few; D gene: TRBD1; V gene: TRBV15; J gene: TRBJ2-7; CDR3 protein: CATRGQGYEQYF; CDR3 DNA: TGTGCCACCAGGGGACAGGGCTACGAGCAGTACTTC
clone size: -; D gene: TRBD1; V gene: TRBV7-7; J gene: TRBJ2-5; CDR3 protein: CASSLARGGKETQYF; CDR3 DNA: TGTGCTAGCAGCTTAGCACGAGGGGGCAAAGAGACCCAGTACTTC
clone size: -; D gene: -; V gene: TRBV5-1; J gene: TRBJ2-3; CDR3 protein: CASSLAGTAGDTQYF; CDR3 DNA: TGCGCCAGCAGCTTGGCCGGGACAGCGGGAGATACGCAGTATTTT
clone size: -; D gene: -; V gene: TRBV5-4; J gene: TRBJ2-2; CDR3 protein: CASSLDTENTGELFF; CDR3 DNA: TGTGCCAGCAGCTTGGATACAGAGAACACCGGGGAGCTGTTTTTT
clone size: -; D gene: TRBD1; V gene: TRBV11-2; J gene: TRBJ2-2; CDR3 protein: CASSLYPGQGTGELFF; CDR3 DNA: TGTGCCAGCAGCTTATATCCGGGACAGGGGACCGGGGAGCTGTTTTTT
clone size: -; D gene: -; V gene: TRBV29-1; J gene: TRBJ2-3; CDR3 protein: CSVAPEGATDTQYF; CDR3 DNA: TGCAGCGTCGCTCCGGAGGGGGCCACAGATACGCAGTATTTT
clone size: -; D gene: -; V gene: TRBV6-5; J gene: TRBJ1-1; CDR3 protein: CASSRSLSTEAFF; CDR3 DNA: TGTGCCAGCAGTCGCTCATTGAGCACTGAAGCTTTCTTT
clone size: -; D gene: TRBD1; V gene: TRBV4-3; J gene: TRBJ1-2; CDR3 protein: CASSQQDRGRGYTF; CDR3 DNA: TGCGCCAGCAGCCAACAAGACAGGGGGCGAGGCTACACCTTC
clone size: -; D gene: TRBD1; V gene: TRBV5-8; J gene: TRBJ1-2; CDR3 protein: CASSYDRAYGYTF; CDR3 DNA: TGTGCCAGCAGCTATGACAGGGCCTATGGCTACACCTTC
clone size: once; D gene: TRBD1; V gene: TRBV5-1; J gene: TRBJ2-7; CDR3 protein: CASSSEGQGTGEQYF; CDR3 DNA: TGCGCCAGCAGCTCGGAAGGACAGGGGACAGGTGAGCAGTACTTC
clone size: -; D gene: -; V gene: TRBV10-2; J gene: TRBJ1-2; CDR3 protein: CASSESRPGLHYTF; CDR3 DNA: TGCGCCAGCAGTGAGTCGCGGCCAGGGCTCCACTACACCTTC
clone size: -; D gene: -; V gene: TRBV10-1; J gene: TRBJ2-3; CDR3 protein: CASSGPGGGRPTDTQYF; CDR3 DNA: TGCGCCAGCAGTGGTCCTGGGGGGGGCCGCCCCACAGATACGCAGTATTTT
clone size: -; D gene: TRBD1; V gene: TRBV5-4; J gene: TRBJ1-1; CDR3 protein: CASSSEPMGQGSAEAFF; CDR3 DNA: TGTGCCAGCAGCTCTGAACCAATGGGACAGGGTTCGGCGGAAGCTTTCTTT
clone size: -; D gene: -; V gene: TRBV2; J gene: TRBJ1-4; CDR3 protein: CASSPLGKKLFF; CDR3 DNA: TGTGCCAGCAGTCCCCTAGGAAAAAAACTGTTTTTT
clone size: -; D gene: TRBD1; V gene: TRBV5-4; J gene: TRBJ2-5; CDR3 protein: CASSSDRVQETQYF; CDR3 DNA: TGTGCCAGCAGTTCCGACAGGGTCCAAGAGACCCAGTACTTC
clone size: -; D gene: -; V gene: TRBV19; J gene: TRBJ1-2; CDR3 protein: CASSVLQGNTNYGYTF; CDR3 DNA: TGTGCCAGTAGTGTGCTACAGGGAAATACTAACTATGGCTACACCTTC
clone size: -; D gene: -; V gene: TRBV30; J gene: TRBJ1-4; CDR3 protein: CAWSVRVFEKLFF; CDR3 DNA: TGTGCCTGGAGTGTCCGAGTATTTGAAAAACTGTTTTTT
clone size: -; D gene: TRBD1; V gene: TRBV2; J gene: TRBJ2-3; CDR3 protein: CASSGQGATDTQYF; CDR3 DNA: TGTGCCAGCAGTGGACAGGGTGCCACAGATACGCAGTATTTT
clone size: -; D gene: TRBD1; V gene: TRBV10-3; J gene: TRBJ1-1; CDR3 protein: CAISDGNRGPEAFF; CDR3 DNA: TGTGCCATCAGTGATGGGAACAGGGGTCCTGAAGCTTTCTTT
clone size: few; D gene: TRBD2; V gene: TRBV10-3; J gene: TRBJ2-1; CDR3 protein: CAISESDGGGYNEQFF; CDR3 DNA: TGTGCCATCAGTGAGTCGGACGGGGGGGGATACAATGAGCAGTTCTTC
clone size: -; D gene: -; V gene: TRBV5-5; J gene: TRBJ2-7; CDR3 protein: CASSLSGRQSYEQYF; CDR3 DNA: TGTGCCAGCAGCTTGTCCGGGAGACAGTCCTACGAGCAGTACTTC
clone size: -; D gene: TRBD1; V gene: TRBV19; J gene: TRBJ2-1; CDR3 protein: CASSMGDRGYNEQFF; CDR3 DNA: TGTGCCAGTAGTATGGGCGACAGGGGATACAATGAGCAGTTCTTC
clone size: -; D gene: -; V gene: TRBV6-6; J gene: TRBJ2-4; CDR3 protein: CASSYSIRAKNIQYF; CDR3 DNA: TGTGCCAGCAGTTACTCGATTAGAGCCAAAAACATTCAGTACTTC
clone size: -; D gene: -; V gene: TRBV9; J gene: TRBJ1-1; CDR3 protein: CASSVDGGATEAFF; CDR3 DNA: TGTGCCAGCAGCGTAGATGGGGGGGCTACTGAAGCTTTCTTT
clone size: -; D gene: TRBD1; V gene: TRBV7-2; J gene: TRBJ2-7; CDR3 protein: CASSFIGTGDSYEQYF; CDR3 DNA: TGTGCCAGCAGCTTCATTGGGACAGGTGATTCCTACGAGCAGTACTTC
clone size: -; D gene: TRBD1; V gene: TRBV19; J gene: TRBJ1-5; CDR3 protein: CASSTGWTGPNQPQHF; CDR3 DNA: TGTGCCAGTAGTACTGGTTGGACAGGCCCCAATCAGCCCCAGCATTTT
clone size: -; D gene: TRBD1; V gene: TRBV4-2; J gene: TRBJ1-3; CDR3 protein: CASSQVQTGLLGNTIYF; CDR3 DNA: TGTGCCAGCAGCCAAGTCCAGACAGGGCTTCTCGGAAACACCATATATTTT
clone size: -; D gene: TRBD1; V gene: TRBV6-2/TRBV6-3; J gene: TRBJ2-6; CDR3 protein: CASSYSIGTGFSGANVLTF; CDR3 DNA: TGTGCCAGCAGTTACTCGATAGGGACAGGGTTCTCTGGGGCCAACGTCCTGACTTTC
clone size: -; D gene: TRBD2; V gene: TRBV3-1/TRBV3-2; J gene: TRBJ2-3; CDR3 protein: CASRPLAGGTDTQYF; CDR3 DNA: TGTGCCAGCAGACCCCTAGCGGGGGGAACAGATACGCAGTATTTT
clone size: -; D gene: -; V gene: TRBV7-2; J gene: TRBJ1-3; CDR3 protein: CASSCVNFRVVGNTIYF; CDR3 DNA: TGTGCCAGCAGCTGCGTAAACTTCAGGGTAGTGGGAAACACCATATATTTT
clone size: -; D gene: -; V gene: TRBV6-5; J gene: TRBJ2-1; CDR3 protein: CASSLSGPYNEQFF; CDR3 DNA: TGTGCCAGCAGTTTGAGCGGCCCCTACAATGAGCAGTTCTTC
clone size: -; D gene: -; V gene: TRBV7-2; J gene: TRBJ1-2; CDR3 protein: CASSQGGAGVNGYTF; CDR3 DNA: TGTGCCAGCAGCCAAGGTGGGGCAGGGGTGAATGGCTACACCTTC
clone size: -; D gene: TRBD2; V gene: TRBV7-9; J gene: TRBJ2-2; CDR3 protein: CASSPTPRTSAGELFF; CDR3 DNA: TGTGCCAGCAGCCCGACACCAAGAACTAGCGCCGGGGAGCTGTTTTTT
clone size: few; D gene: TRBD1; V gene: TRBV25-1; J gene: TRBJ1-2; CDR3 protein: CASSTHLQGAGGYTF; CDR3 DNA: TGTGCCAGCAGTACTCATCTCCAGGGGGCTGGAGGCTACACCTTC
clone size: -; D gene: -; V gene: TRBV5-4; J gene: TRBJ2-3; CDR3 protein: CASSLHGRTDTQYF; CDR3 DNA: TGTGCCAGCAGCTTGCACGGCAGGACAGATACGCAGTATTTT
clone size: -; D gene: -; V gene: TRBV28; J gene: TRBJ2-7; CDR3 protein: CASQMGQGYEQYF; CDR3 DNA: TGTGCCAGTCAAATGGGGCAGGGTTACGAGCAGTACTTC
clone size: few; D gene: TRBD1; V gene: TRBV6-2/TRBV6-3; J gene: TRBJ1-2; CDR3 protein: CASSYLIRPGTGGRSNYGYTF; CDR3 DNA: TGTGCCAGCAGTTACCTGATCCGCCCCGGGACAGGGGGGCGAAGTAACTATGGCTACACCTTC
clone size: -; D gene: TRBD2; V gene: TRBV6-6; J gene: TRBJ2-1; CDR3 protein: CASSWTSGGAIEQFF; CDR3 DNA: TGTGCCAGCAGTTGGACTAGCGGGGGGGCCATTGAGCAGTTCTTC
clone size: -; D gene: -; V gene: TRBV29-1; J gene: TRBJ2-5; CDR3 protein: CSVETTRELLETQYF; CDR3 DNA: TGCAGCGTTGAAACGACGAGGGAGCTACTAGAGACCCAGTACTTC
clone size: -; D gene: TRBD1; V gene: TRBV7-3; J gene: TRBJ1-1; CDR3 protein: CASSLGRGSTEAFF; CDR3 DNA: TGTGCCAGCAGCTTAGGCAGGGGGAGCACTGAAGCTTTCTTT
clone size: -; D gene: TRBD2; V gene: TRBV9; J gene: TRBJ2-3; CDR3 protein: CASSIGGVPTDTQYF; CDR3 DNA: TGTGCCAGCAGTATCGGGGGGGTACCCACAGATACGCAGTATTTT
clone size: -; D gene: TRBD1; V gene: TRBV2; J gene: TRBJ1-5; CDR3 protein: CASSIDRGRNQPQHF; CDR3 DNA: TGTGCCAGCAGCATCGACAGGGGTAGGAATCAGCCCCAGCATTTT
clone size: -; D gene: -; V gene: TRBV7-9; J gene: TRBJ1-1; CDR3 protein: CASSLGGRNTEAFF; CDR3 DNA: TGTGCCAGCAGCTTGGGGGGACGGAACACTGAAGCTTTCTTT
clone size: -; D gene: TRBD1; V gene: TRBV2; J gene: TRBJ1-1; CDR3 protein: CASIPDRMNTEAFF; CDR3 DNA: TGTGCCAGCATTCCGGACAGGATGAACACTGAAGCTTTCTTT
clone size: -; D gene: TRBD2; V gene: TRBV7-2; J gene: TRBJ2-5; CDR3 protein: CASSSTPGLAGYETQYF; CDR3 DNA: TGTGCCAGCAGTTCCACTCCGGGACTAGCGGGTTATGAGACCCAGTACTTC
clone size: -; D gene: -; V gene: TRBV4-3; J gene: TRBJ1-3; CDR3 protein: CASSPQWGGQDTIYF; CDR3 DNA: TGCGCCAGCAGCCCCCAATGGGGGGGGCAGGACACCATATATTTT
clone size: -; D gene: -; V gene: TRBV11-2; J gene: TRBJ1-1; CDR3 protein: CASSLDRFGGTEAFF; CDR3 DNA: TGTGCCAGCAGCTTAGATCGGTTCGGGGGCACTGAAGCTTTCTTT
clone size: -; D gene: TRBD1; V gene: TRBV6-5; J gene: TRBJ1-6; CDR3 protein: CASTRQGYNSPLHF; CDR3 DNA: TGTGCCAGCACACGACAGGGCTATAATTCACCCCTCCACTTT
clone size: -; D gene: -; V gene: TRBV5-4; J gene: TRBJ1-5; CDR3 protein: CASSLVRVRVIRQPQHF; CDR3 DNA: TGTGCCAGCAGCTTGGTTCGAGTCAGGGTGATAAGACAGCCCCAGCATTTT